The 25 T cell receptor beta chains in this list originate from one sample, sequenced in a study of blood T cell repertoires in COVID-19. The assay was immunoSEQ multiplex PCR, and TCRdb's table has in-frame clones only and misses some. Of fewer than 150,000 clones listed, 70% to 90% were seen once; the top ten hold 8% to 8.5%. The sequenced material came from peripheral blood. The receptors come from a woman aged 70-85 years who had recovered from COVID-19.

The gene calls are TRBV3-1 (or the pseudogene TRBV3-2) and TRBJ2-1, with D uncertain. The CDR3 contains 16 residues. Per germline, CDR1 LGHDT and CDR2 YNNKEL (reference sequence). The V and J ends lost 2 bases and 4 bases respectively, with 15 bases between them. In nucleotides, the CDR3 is TGTGCCAGCAGCCAATGCGGAGTGACGGTTTACAATGAGCAGTTCTTC. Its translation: CASSQCGVTVYNEQFF.

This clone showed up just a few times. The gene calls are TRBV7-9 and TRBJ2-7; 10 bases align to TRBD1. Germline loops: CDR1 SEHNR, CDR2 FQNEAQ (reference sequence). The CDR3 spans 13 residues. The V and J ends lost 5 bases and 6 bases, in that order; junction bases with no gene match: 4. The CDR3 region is CASSRGTGVEQYF. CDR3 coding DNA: TGTGCCAGCAGCCGCGGGACAGGGGTCGAGCAGTACTTC.

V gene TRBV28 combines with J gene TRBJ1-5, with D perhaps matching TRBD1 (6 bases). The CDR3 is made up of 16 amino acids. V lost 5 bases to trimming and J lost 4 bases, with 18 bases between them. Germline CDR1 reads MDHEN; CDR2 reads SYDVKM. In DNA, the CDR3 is TGTGCCAGCAGTCCCAGGGGCTGGGGGGGAAATCAGCCCCAGCATTTT. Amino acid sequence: CASSPRGWGGNQPQHF.

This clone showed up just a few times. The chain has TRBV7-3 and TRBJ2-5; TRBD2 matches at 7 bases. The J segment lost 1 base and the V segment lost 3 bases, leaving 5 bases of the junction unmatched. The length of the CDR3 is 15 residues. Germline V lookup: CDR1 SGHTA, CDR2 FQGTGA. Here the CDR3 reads CASSFTPGGQETQYF. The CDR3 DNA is TGTGCCAGCAGCTTCACTCCGGGGGGCCAAGAGACCCAGTACTTC.

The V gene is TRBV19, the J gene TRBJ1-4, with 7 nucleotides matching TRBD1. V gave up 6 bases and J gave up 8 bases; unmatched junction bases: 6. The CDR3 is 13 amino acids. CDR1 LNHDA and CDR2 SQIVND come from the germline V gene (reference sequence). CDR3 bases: TGTGCCAGTAGACACAGGGGAGGAGAAAAACTGTTTTTT. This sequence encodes CASRHRGGEKLFF.

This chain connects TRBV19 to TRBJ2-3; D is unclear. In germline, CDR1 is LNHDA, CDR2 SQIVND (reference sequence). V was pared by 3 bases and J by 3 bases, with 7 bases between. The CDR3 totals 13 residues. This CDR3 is CASSILLTDTQYF. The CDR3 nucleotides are TGTGCCAGTAGTATTTTGTTAACAGATACGCAGTATTTT.

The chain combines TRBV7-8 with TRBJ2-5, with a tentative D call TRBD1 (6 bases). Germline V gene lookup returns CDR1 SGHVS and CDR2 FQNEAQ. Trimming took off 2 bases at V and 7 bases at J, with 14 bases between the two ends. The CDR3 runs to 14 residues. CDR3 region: CASSLLGGERTQYF. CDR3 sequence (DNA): TGTGCCAGCAGCTTATTAGGGGGTGAGAGGACCCAGTACTTC.

Here the CDR3 DNA reads TGTGCCAGCTCACACCCCCAGCGGGGCCTTTACGAGCAGTACTTC. It yields the protein CASSHPQRGLYEQYF. V usage is TRBV18 and J usage is TRBJ2-7; 7 nucleotides line up with TRBD2. V lost 4 bases and J lost 4; bases outside the gene matches: 10. There are 15 residues in the CDR3. Per germline, CDR1 KGHSH and CDR2 LQKENI.

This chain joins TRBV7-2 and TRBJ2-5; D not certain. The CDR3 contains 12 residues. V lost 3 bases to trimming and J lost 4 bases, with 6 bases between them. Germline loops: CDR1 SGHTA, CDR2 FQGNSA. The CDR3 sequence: CASSLIRETQYF. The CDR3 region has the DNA TGTGCCAGCAGCTTGATCAGAGAGACCCAGTACTTC.

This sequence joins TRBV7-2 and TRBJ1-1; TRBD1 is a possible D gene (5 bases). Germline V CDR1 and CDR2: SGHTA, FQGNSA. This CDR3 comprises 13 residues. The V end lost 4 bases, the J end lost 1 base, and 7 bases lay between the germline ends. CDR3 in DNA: TGTGCCAGCAGCTGGGACTCGAACACTGAAGCTTTCTTT. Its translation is CASSWDSNTEAFF.

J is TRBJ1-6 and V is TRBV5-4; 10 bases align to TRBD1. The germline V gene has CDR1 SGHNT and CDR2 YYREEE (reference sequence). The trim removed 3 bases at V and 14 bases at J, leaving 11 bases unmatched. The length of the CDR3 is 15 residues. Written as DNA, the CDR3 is TGTGCCAGCAGCTCCCGGGACAGGGGCACCCCCACCCTCCACTTT. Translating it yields CASSSRDRGTPTLHF.

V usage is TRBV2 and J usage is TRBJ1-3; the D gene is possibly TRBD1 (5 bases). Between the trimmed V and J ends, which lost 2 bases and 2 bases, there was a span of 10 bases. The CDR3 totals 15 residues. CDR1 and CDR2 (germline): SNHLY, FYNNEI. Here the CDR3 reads CASSEQGGPGNTIYF. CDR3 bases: TGTGCCAGCAGTGAACAGGGAGGTCCTGGAAACACCATATATTTT.

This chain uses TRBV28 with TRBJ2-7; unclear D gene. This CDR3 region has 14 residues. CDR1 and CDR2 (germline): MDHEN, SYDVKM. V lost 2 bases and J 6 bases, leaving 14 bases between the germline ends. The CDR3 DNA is TGTGCCAGCAGTTTACAGGTACAGCCCAGCGAGCAGTACTTC. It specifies CASSLQVQPSEQYF.

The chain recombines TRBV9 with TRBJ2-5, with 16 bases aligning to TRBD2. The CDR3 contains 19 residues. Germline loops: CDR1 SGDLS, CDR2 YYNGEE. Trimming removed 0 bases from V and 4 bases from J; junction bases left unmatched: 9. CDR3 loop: CASSVGPGTSGGAGETQYF. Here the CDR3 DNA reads TGTGCCAGCAGCGTAGGGCCCGGGACTAGCGGGGGGGCAGGAGAGACCCAGTACTTC. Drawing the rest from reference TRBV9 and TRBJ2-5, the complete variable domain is DSGVTQTPKHLITATGQRVTLRCSPRSGDLSVYWYQQSLDQGLQFLIQYYNGEERAKGNILERFSAQQFPDLHSELNLSSLELGDSALYFCASSVGPGTSGGAGETQYFGPGTRLLVL.

For the CDR3, the DNA is TGTGCCAGCAGCGTAGCTCCCCCGGGAGCGGGCACAGATACGCAGTATTTT. Its protein is CASSVAPPGAGTDTQYF. The chain recombines TRBV9 with TRBJ2-3; TRBD2 is a possible D gene (6 bases). V was trimmed by 0 bases and J by 1 base, leaving 15 bases between them. CDR1 SGDLS and CDR2 YYNGEE come from the germline V gene. The CDR3 covers 17 residues.

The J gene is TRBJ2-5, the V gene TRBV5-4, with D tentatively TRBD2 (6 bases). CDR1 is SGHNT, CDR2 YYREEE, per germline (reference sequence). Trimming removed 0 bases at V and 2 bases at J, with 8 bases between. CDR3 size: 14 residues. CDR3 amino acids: CASSLGGGQETQYF. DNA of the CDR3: TGTGCCAGCAGCTTGGGTGGGGGGCAAGAGACCCAGTACTTC.

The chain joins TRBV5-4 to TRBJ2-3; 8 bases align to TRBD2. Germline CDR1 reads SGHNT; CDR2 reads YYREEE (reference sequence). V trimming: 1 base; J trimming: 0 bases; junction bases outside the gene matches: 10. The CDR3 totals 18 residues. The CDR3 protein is CASSLLAGPLFSTDTQYF. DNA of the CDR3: TGTGCCAGCAGCTTGCTAGCGGGCCCCTTGTTTAGCACAGATACGCAGTATTTT.

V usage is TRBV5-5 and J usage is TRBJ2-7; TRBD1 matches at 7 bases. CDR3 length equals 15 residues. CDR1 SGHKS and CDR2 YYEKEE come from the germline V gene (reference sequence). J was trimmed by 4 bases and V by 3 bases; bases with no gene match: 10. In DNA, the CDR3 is TGTGCCAGCAGCTCGACAGGGAATAATGGATACGAGCAGTACTTC. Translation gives CASSSTGNNGYEQYF.

Written as DNA, the CDR3 is TGTGCCAGCAGCCCCACCGGGGGGCCTCGCTACGAGCAGTACTTC. Its protein product is CASSPTGGPRYEQYF. The chain carries TRBV7-2 and TRBJ2-7; D may be TRBD2 (7 bases). V gave up 5 bases and J gave up 3 bases, with 17 bases separating them. Germline CDR1 SGHTA, CDR2 FQGNSA. The CDR3 consists of 15 residues.

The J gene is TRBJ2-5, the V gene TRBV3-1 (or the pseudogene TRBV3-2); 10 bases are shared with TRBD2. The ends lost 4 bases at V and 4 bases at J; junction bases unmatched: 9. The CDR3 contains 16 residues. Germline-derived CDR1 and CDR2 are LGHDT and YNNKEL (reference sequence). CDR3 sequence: CASSPVERGGLETQYF. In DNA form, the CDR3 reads TGTGCCAGCAGCCCCGTGGAGCGGGGGGGCCTAGAGACCCAGTACTTC.

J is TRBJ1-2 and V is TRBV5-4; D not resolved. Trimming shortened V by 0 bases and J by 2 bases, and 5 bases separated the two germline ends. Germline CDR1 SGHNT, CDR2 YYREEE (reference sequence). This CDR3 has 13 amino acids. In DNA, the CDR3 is TGTGCCAGCAGCTTGGCGGGGAACTATGGCTACACCTTC. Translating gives CASSLAGNYGYTF.

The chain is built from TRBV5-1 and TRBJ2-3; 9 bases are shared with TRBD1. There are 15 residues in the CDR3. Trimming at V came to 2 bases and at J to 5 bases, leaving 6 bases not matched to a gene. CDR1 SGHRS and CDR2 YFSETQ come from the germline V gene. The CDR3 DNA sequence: TGCGCCAGCAGCTTTCGACAGGGGGTGGTAGATACGCAGTATTTT. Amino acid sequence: CASSFRQGVVDTQYF.

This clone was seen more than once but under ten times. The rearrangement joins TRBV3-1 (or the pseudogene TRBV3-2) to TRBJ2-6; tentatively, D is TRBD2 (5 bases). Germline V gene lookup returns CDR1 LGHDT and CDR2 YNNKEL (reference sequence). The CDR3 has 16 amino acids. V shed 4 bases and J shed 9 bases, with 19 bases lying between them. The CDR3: CASSPYSGVSNNVLTF. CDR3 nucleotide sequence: TGTGCCAGCAGCCCTTACTCCGGGGTGAGTAACAACGTCCTGACTTTC.

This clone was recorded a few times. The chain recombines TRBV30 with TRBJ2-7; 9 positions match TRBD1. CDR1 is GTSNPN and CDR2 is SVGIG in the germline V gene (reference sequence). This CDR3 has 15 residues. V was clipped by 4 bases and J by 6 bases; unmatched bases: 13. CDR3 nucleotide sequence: TGTGCCTGGACCCGCTCTTCCGGGACAGGGCGCGAGCAGTACTTC. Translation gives CAWTRSSGTGREQYF.

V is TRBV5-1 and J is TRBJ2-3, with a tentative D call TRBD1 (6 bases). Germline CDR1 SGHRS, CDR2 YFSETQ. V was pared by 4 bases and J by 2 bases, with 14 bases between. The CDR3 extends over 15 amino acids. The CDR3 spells CASSREGGPTDTQYF. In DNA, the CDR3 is TGCGCCAGCAGCCGCGAAGGGGGTCCCACAGATACGCAGTATTTT.